This T cell receptor beta chain was obtained from a study of identical twins. Study-level results: The study found that models underestimated out-of-frame TCR alpha sharing in monozygotic twins.

Unique molecular identifiers were present on cDNA, and template switching added a universal primer site. TCRdb called the 5' RACE reads again in MiXCR, with one record for every CDR3 protein. The sample yields 450,000 or so distinct CDR3 sequences, around 14% seen once. Looked up from germline, CDR1 is SGHRS and CDR2 is YFSETQ. The CDR3 length is 16 residues. J was trimmed by 11 bases and V by 0 bases; bases with no gene match: 8. Note on this clonotype: Its antigen is not identified.

This same sample was also taken into another study, of yellow fever vaccine responses in identical twins.

Sequencing was done on a sample of CD4+ T cells sorted from blood. This chain links TRBV5-1 with TRBJ2-6; TRBD1 matches 10 bases. The clonotype originates from a woman aged 18 to 35 in good health. The CDR3 bases are TGCGCCAGCAGCTTGGCCGGGACAGGGGTTGGTTACGTCCTGACTTTC. Protein product: CASSLAGTGVGYVLTF.